The T cell receptor (beta chain) described here comes from a study of post-analysis software for immune sequencing data. As for the study in general: The patients showed relapsing-remitting, secondary progressive and progressive-relapsing multiple sclerosis courses. Points from the study as a whole: Relative to controls, patients with multiple sclerosis showed significantly lower normalized Chao1 diversity. Strong co-clustering by F measure was seen for same-batch samples. TRBV segments more frequent in patients than in controls numbered about 5 and included TRBV5-6, TRBV5-1 and TRBV20-1.

Libraries were made from TCR beta cDNA, and they carried unique molecular identifiers. MiXCR was run by TCRdb on the PCR reads, yielding one entry per CDR3 protein. Here the sample spans 750,000 to 900,000 distinct CDR3 sequences, 35% to 55% being singletons. CDR1 and CDR2 from the germline V gene are DFQATT and SNEGSKA (reference sequence). The CDR3 is 15 amino acids. V was trimmed by 2 bases and J by 1 base, leaving 14 bases between them. In the case of this clonotype: The antigen remains unidentified.

This receptor was obtained from a girl under 18 with multiple sclerosis. The specimen sequenced was blood. The rearrangement joins TRBV20-1 to TRBJ1-1, with unresolved D. The CDR3 nucleotides read TGCAGTGCTAGAACCCCCATAGCGGGGAACACTGAAGCTTTCTTT. Protein product: CSARTPIAGNTEAFF.